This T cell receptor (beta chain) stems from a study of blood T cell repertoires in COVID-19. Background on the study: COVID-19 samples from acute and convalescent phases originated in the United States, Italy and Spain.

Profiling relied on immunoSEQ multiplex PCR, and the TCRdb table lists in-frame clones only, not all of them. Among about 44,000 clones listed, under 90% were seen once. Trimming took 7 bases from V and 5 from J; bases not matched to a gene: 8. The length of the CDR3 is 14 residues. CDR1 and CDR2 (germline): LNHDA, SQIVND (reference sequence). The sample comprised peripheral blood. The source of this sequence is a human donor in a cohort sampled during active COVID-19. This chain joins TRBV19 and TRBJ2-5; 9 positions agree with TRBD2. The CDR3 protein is CASMGGGAVETQYF. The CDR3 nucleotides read TGTGCCAGTATGGGCGGGGGGGCCGTTGAGACCCAGTACTTC.